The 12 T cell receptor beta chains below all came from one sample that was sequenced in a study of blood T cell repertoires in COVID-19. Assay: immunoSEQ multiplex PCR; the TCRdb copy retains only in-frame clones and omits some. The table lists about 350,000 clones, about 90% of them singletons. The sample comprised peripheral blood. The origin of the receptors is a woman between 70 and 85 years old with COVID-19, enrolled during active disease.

The CDR3, as DNA: TGCGCCAGCAGCCAAGATACCGGTAATGAAAAACTGTTTTTT. Translating it yields CASSQDTGNEKLFF. V usage is TRBV4-3 and J usage is TRBJ1-4, with no clear D. The CDR3 length is 14 residues. Trimming removed 0 bases at V and 4 bases at J, with 6 bases between. Germline loops: CDR1 LGHNA, CDR2 YSLEER.

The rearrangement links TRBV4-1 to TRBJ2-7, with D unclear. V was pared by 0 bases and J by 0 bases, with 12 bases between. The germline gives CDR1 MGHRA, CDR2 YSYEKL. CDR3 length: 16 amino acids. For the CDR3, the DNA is TGCGCCAGCAGCCAAGATTTGGGCTACCCCTCCTACGAGCAGTACTTC. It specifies CASSQDLGYPSYEQYF.

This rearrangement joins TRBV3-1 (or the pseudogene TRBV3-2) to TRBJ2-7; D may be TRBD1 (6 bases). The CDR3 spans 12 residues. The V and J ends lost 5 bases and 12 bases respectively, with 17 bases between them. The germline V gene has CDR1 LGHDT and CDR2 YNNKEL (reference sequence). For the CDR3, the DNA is TGTGCCAGCAGCTTCGCTGCAGGGGACCCGTACTTC. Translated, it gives CASSFAAGDPYF.

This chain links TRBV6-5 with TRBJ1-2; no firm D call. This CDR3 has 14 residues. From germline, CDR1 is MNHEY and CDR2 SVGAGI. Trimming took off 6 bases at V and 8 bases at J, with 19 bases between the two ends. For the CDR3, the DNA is TGTGCCAGCAGCCCCCGTTCGGGAGGCGCCGGCTACACCTTC. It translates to CASSPRSGGAGYTF.

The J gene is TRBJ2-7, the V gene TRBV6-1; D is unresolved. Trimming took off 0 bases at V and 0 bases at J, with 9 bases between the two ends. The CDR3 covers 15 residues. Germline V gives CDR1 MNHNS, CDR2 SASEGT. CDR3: CASSEAFQFSYEQYF. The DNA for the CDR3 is TGTGCCAGCAGTGAAGCCTTCCAGTTCTCCTACGAGCAGTACTTC.

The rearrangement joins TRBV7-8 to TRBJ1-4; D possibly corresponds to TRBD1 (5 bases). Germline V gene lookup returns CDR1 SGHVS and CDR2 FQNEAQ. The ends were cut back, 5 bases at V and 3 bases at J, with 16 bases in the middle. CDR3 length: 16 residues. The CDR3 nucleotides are TGTGCCAGCAGCCCCCAACGGGGGGTTGCTAATGAAAAACTGTTTTTT. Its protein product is CASSPQRGVANEKLFF.

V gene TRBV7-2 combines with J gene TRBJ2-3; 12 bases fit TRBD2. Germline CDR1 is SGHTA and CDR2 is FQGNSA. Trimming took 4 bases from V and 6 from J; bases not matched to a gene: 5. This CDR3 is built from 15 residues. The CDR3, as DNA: TGTGCCAGCAGCTCTAGCGGGGGGGCGTGGGATACGCAGTATTTT. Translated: CASSSSGGAWDTQYF.

The CDR3 is CASTETPGQAYYGYTF. The CDR3 DNA reads TGCGCCAGCACCGAGACCCCAGGACAGGCCTACTATGGCTACACCTTC. The chain joins TRBV5-1 to TRBJ1-2; 7 nucleotides line up with TRBD1. V dropped 6 bases and J dropped 3; count of bases not matched to a gene: 14. Looked up from germline, CDR1 is SGHRS and CDR2 is YFSETQ. This CDR3 comprises 16 residues.

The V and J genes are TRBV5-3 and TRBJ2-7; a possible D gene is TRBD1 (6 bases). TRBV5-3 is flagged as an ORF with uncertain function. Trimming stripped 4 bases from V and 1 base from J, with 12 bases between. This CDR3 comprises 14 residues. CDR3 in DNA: TGTGCCAGAAGCCGCCGAGGACAGTCCTACGAGCAGTACTTC. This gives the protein CARSRRGQSYEQYF.

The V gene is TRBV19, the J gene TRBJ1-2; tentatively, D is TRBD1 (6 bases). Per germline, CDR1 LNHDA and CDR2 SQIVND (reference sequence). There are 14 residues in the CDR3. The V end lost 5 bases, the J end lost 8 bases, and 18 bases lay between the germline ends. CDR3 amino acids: CASSLALPGGGYTF. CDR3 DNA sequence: TGTGCCAGTAGTCTTGCCCTCCCTGGGGGCGGCTACACCTTC.

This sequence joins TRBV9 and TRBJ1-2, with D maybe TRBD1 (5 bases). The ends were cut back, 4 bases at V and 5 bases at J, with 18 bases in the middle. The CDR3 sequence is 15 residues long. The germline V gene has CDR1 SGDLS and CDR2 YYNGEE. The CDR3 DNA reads TGTGCCAGCAGCCCAGCGGGGGTACAGGAGTATGGCTACACCTTC. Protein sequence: CASSPAGVQEYGYTF. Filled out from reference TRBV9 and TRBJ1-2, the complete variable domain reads DSGVTQTPKHLITATGQRVTLRCSPRSGDLSVYWYQQSLDQGLQFLIQYYNGEERAKGNILERFSAQQFPDLHSELNLSSLELGDSALYFCASSPAGVQEYGYTFGSGTRLTVV.

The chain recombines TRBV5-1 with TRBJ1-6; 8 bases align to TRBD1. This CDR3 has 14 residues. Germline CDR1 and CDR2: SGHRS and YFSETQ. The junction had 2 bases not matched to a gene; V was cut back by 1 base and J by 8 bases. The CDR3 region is CASSLPQGDSPLHF. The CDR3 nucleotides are TGCGCCAGCAGCTTGCCACAGGGGGATTCACCCCTCCACTTT.